The 25 T cell receptor beta chains given below trace back to one sample, sequenced in a study of lymphopenia after photon versus proton radiotherapy. Assay used: immunoSEQ multiplex PCR; TCRdb lists only in-frame clones, some missing. The sample holds about 7,300 clones; about 92% are singletons and the top ten take around 1.5%. Specimen: peripheral blood, collected from a patient treated with photon-based radiotherapy. These receptors were taken from a woman between 45 and 65 years old with cholangiocarcinoma.

The V call is TRBV7-8, the J call TRBJ2-5, with D possibly matching TRBD2 (6 bases). There are 12 residues in the CDR3. V was trimmed by 7 bases and J by 7 bases, leaving 13 bases between them. The germline V gene has CDR1 SGHVS and CDR2 FQNEAQ. The CDR3 loop is CASMEGDWTQYF. The CDR3, as DNA: TGTGCCAGCATGGAAGGGGACTGGACCCAGTACTTC.

V and J are TRBV10-2 and TRBJ1-1; 9 nucleotides agree with TRBD1. V lost 2 bases and J lost 0; bases outside the gene matches: 7. This CDR3 comprises 17 residues. CDR1 is WSHSY and CDR2 is SAAADI in the germline V gene. The CDR3 DNA is TGCGCCAGCAGTGAGCCTCAACAGGGGGCCGTGAACACTGAAGCTTTCTTT. Its protein is CASSEPQQGAVNTEAFF.

The chain joins TRBV7-2 to TRBJ1-2; D is uncertain. The CDR3 covers 14 residues. Germline V lookup: CDR1 SGHTA, CDR2 FQGNSA. The V and J ends lost 3 bases and 7 bases respectively, with 15 bases between them. The CDR3, as DNA: TGTGCCAGCAGCTTGAAACTCTCTCTGGCTGGCTACACCTTC. Its translation: CASSLKLSLAGYTF.

This chain uses TRBV18 with TRBJ2-7; tentatively, D is TRBD2 (7 bases). The germline V gene encodes CDR1 KGHSH and CDR2 LQKENI. Trimming took 3 bases from V and 3 from J, leaving 15 bases between them. The CDR3 loop spans 15 amino acids. The CDR3 region has the DNA TGTGCCAGCTCACCGGAGGGGGGGGGCCGCTACGAGCAGTACTTC. This translates into CASSPEGGGRYEQYF.

This rearrangement joins TRBV10-3 to TRBJ1-4; D possibly corresponds to TRBD1 (5 bases). Per the germline V gene, CDR1 is ENHRY and CDR2 is SYGVKD. V lost 5 bases to trimming and J lost 7 bases, with 8 bases between them. The CDR3 covers 12 residues. CDR3 nucleotide sequence: TGTGCCATCAGTCGGACATCTGAAAAACTGTTTTTT. This codes for CAISRTSEKLFF.

The chain combines TRBV7-9 with TRBJ2-7; D is perhaps TRBD1 (5 bases). Germline values: CDR1 SEHNR, CDR2 FQNEAQ (reference sequence). V was clipped by 0 bases and J by 2 bases, with 14 bases between them. This CDR3 comprises 16 residues. In nucleotides, the CDR3 is TGTGCCAGCAGCTTAGCCGCCGGCAGGGCCCCCTACGAGCAGTACTTC. Translating it yields CASSLAAGRAPYEQYF.

The rearrangement joins TRBV2 to TRBJ2-5; 7 bases align to TRBD2. The CDR3 contains 15 residues. In germline, CDR1 is SNHLY, CDR2 FYNNEI. Unmatched junction bases numbered 4, after V lost 3 bases and J lost 0 bases. This CDR3 is CASSETAGDQETQYF. The CDR3 DNA is TGTGCCAGCAGTGAGACGGCGGGGGACCAAGAGACCCAGTACTTC.

V gene TRBV7-2 combines with J gene TRBJ2-1; weak D call: TRBD2 (6 bases). CDR3 length: 13 amino acids. V lost 5 bases, J lost 7 bases, and 12 bases lay in between. From germline, CDR1 is SGHTA and CDR2 FQGNSA. The CDR3 reads CASSPASVNEQFF. Here the CDR3 DNA reads TGTGCCAGCAGCCCGGCTAGCGTAAATGAGCAGTTCTTC.

Concerning this clone: The same CDR3 can be traced to other DNA sequences in this sample. This sequence joins TRBV28 and TRBJ1-5; 7 bases fit TRBD1. V was pared by 5 bases and J by 2 bases, with 3 bases of the junction left unmatched. CDR3 length: 14 amino acids. CDR1 MDHEN and CDR2 SYDVKM come from the germline V gene. The CDR3 region is CASSPGQGNQPQHF. In DNA form, the CDR3 reads TGTGCCAGCAGTCCAGGACAGGGCAATCAGCCCCAGCATTTT. The full variable domain, completed using reference TRBV28 and TRBJ1-5, is DVKVTQSSRYLVKRTGEKVFLECVQDMDHENMFWYRQDPGLGLRLIYFSYDVKMKEKGDIPEGYSVSREKKERFSLILESASTNQTSMYLCASSPGQGNQPQHFGDGTRLSIL.

The chain employs TRBV5-1 and TRBJ2-1, with TRBD2 identical over 10 bases. The J segment lost 13 bases and the V segment lost 0 bases, leaving 10 bases of the junction unmatched. CDR1 is SGHRS, CDR2 YFSETQ, per germline. The CDR3 loop spans 15 amino acids. This chain's CDR3 is CASSLAQRGGRVQFF. Written as DNA, the CDR3 is TGCGCCAGCAGCTTGGCGCAGCGGGGGGGCCGGGTCCAGTTCTTC. Variable domain in full (rest from reference TRBV5-1 and TRBJ2-1): KAGVTQTPRYLIKTRGQQVTLSCSPISGHRSVSWYQQTPGQGLQFLFEYFSETQRNKGNFPGRFSGRQFSNSRSEMNVSTLELGDSALYLCASSLAQRGGRVQFFGPGTRLTVL.

The rearrangement links TRBV11-2 to TRBJ2-3, with TRBD1 matching 9 bases. There are 16 residues in the CDR3. The ends lost 3 bases at V and 2 bases at J; junction bases unmatched: 6. Germline V gene lookup returns CDR1 SGHAT and CDR2 FQNNGV. DNA for the CDR3: TGTGCCAGCAGCTTTTTGACAGGGGGGTTCACAGATACGCAGTATTTT. Translating it yields CASSFLTGGFTDTQYF. Full variable domain (rest looked up from reference TRBV11-2 and TRBJ2-3): EAGVAQSPRYKIIEKRQSVAFWCNPISGHATLYWYQQILGQGPKLLIQFQNNGVVDDSQLPKDRFSAERLKGVDSTLKIQPAKLEDSAVYLCASSFLTGGFTDTQYFGPGTRLTVL.

The chain uses TRBV19 and TRBJ1-5; D call uncertain. The CDR3 spans 13 residues. Trimming pared 3 bases from V and 7 bases from J, leaving 10 bases between. Germline CDR1 and CDR2: LNHDA and SQIVND (reference sequence). CDR3 coding DNA: TGTGCCAGTAGTATGGGTCGGGTGCAGCCCCAGCATTTT. Its protein is CASSMGRVQPQHF.

The chain joins TRBV5-8 to TRBJ1-2, with D perhaps TRBD1 (6 bases). The germline V gene encodes CDR1 SGHTS and CDR2 YDEGEE. The CDR3 spans 15 residues. V shed 1 base and J shed 6 bases, with 16 bases lying between them. The CDR3 DNA sequence: TGTGCCAGCAGCTTGAAGGCAGGGGCTTTGGATGGCTACACCTTC. As protein: CASSLKAGALDGYTF.

The J gene is TRBJ2-3, the V gene TRBV4-3; 9 bases map to TRBD2. Losses at the gene ends were 0 bases for V and 6 bases for J; bases not matched to a gene: 10. Germline V gene data show CDR1 as LGHNA and CDR2 as YSLEER. CDR3 length: 17 amino acids. As DNA, the CDR3 is TGCGCCAGCAGCCAAGACAGAATAGCGGGGGTGTCGGATACGCAGTATTTT. Amino acid sequence: CASSQDRIAGVSDTQYF.

V usage is TRBV19 and J usage is TRBJ1-2, with D hard to call. Trimming left V 1 base short and J 7 bases short, with 10 bases between. Germline CDR1 and CDR2: LNHDA and SQIVND (reference sequence). The CDR3 loop spans 13 amino acids. The CDR3 is CASSIGASAGYTF. CDR3 DNA sequence: TGTGCCAGTAGTATAGGGGCGTCGGCTGGCTACACCTTC.

The gene calls are TRBV2 and TRBJ1-3; D gene unclear. CDR1 and CDR2 from the germline V gene are SNHLY and FYNNEI. The V and J ends lost 8 bases and 0 bases respectively, with 8 bases between them. The CDR3 is 13 amino acids. CDR3 protein: CASDIRSGNTIYF. CDR3 nucleotide sequence: TGTGCCAGCGACATTCGCTCTGGAAACACCATATATTTT.

The rearrangement joins TRBV6-1 to TRBJ1-2; 8 positions match TRBD1. CDR1 and CDR2 (germline): MNHNS, SASEGT. Trimming cost V 6 bases and J 4 bases; bases outside gene matches: 7. The CDR3 covers 14 residues. CDR3 sequence (DNA): TGTGCCAGCAGCCCGGGACAGGCTACCTATGGCTACACCTTC. It specifies CASSPGQATYGYTF.

This chain links TRBV18 with TRBJ1-3; D ambiguous. The CDR3 covers 16 residues. CDR1 and CDR2 (germline): KGHSH, LQKENI. V was shortened by 0 bases and J by 3 bases, with 12 bases between the two germline ends. This CDR3 is CASSPPRAGFGNTIYF. The CDR3, as DNA: TGTGCCAGCTCACCACCGCGGGCAGGCTTTGGAAACACCATATATTTT.

This chain links TRBV30 with TRBJ1-2; 7 bases agree with TRBD1. The germline V gene has CDR1 GTSNPN and CDR2 SVGIG (reference sequence). The CDR3 length is 15 residues. Trimming removed 2 bases from V and 4 bases from J; junction bases left unmatched: 10. CDR3 in DNA: TGTGCCTGGAGTCCAGGGGGGGCAGGCTCCTATGGCTACACCTTC. As protein: CAWSPGGAGSYGYTF.

This rearrangement joins TRBV2 to TRBJ1-2; D uncertain. Deletions cut 3 bases from V and 7 bases from J, with 15 bases between. CDR3 size: 14 residues. The germline V gene has CDR1 SNHLY and CDR2 FYNNEI. CDR3 sequence reads: CASSEIVTTGGYTF. CDR3 DNA: TGTGCCAGCAGTGAGATTGTGACCACGGGTGGCTACACCTTC.

The sample holds one count of this clone. This chain links TRBV7-6 with TRBJ2-5; D may be TRBD2 (5 bases). V lost 5 bases, J lost 2 bases, and 12 bases lay in between. Germline CDR1 SGHVS, CDR2 FNYEAQ. This CDR3 is built from 14 residues. The CDR3 protein is CASSPRAEQETQYF. The CDR3 DNA follows: TGTGCCAGCAGCCCGAGAGCGGAACAAGAGACCCAGTACTTC.

This chain links TRBV19 with TRBJ1-3; D not certain. The germline CDR1 and CDR2 sequences are LNHDA and SQIVND (reference sequence). The CDR3 runs to 14 residues. Trimming cost V 5 bases and J 2 bases, with 10 bases left between them. The CDR3 coding sequence is TGTGCCAGTAGTTCCCGATACCCTGGAAACACCATATATTTT. This gives the protein CASSSRYPGNTIYF. Full variable domain (outside the CDR3, taken from reference TRBV19 and TRBJ1-3): DGGITQSPKYLFRKEGQNVTLSCEQNLNHDAMYWYRQDPGQGLRLIYYSQIVNDFQKGDIAEGYSVSREKKESFPLTVTSAQKNPTAFYLCASSSRYPGNTIYFGEGSWLTVV.

J is TRBJ2-1 and V is TRBV11-2; 9 bases align to TRBD2. In germline, CDR1 is SGHAT, CDR2 FQNNGV. CDR3 length: 15 residues. The ends lost 6 bases at V and 2 bases at J; junction bases unmatched: 5. CDR3 nucleotide sequence: TGTGCCAGCAGACCAGTAGCGGGGGCCTACAATGAGCAGTTCTTC. Translating it yields CASRPVAGAYNEQFF.

This chain links TRBV11-2 with TRBJ1-3; D unclear. Germline CDR1 and CDR2: SGHAT and FQNNGV. This CDR3 is 15 amino acids long. The V gene lost 1 base and the J gene lost 2 bases, with 9 bases spanning the gap. This chain's CDR3 is CASSLGRGTGNTIYF. CDR3 DNA: TGTGCCAGCAGCTTAGGGCGGGGAACTGGAAACACCATATATTTT.

J is TRBJ2-3 and V is TRBV7-9; D is undetermined. This CDR3 region has 16 residues. V lost 3 bases and J 8 bases, leaving 21 bases between the germline ends. Germline lookup yields CDR1 SEHNR and CDR2 FQNEAQ (reference sequence). CDR3 loop: CASSFTWARTPFTQYF. Written as DNA, the CDR3 is TGTGCCAGCAGCTTCACCTGGGCAAGGACGCCCTTTACGCAGTATTTT. The whole variable domain, filled in from reference TRBV7-9 and TRBJ2-3, reads DTGVSQNPRHKITKRGQNVTFRCDPISEHNRLYWYRQTLGQGPEFLTYFQNEAQLEKSRLLSDRFSAERPKGSFSTLEIQRTEQGDSAMYLCASSFTWARTPFTQYFGPGTRLTVL.